The clone carrying this T cell receptor (beta chain) came up once. The sample holds other DNA sequences that translate to the same CDR3. Profiled with immunoSEQ multiplex PCR; TCRdb holds only in-frame clones, not every one. In the table there are under 300,000 clones, 65% to 85% of which are singletons. This sample is drawn from a study of blood T cell repertoires in COVID-19. Germline loops: CDR1 LNHDA, CDR2 SQIVND (reference sequence). CDR3 length: 13 residues. V lost 3 bases and J lost 3, with 8 bases in between. Individuals aged 18 to 89 years were recruited from fewer than 25 US areas. This chain connects TRBV19 to TRBJ1-1; D ambiguous. The clonotype originates from a man aged 45-65 years who had recovered from COVID-19. The sequencing sample was made of PBMCs or T cells enriched from blood (not recorded which). This CDR3 is CASSIARDTEAFF. For the CDR3, the DNA is TGTGCCAGTAGTATCGCGCGGGACACTGAAGCTTTCTTT.